The 21 T cell receptor beta chains below all came from one sample that was sequenced in a study of blood T cell repertoires in COVID-19. Here immunoSEQ multiplex PCR was the method, and the copy in TCRdb shows in-frame clones only, minus some. This sample has 150,000 to 200,000 clones, with 87% found just once. The specimen was peripheral blood. The receptors stem from a woman in her late teens or twenties who had recovered from COVID-19.

V gene TRBV4-1 combines with J gene TRBJ2-7; TRBD1 is a possible D gene (5 bases). The CDR3 has 16 residues. Germline lookup yields CDR1 MGHRA and CDR2 YSYEKL. Trimming stripped 0 bases from V and 3 bases from J, with 15 bases between. Written as DNA, the CDR3 is TGCGCCAGCAGCCAAGACCCTGTGGTGGGGCTCTACGAGCAGTACGTC. Encoded protein: CASSQDPVVGLYEQYV.

The chain uses TRBV5-1 and TRBJ1-2; 9 positions match TRBD1. The J segment lost 2 bases and the V segment lost 4 bases, leaving 9 bases of the junction unmatched. CDR3 length: 16 residues. Germline CDR1 reads SGHRS; CDR2 reads YFSETQ. CDR3 coding DNA: TGCGCCAGCAGCCGTAGGACAGGGGCGGACAACTATGGCTACACCTTC. Its translation is CASSRRTGADNYGYTF.

This chain links TRBV2 with TRBJ2-5; D gene ambiguous. Trimming took off 3 bases at V and 1 base at J, with 12 bases between the two ends. The CDR3 has 15 residues. Germline V lookup: CDR1 SNHLY, CDR2 FYNNEI. The CDR3 region is CASSDPLWLQETQYF. In nucleotides, the CDR3 is TGTGCCAGCAGTGACCCCTTGTGGCTCCAAGAGACCCAGTACTTC.

The chain recombines TRBV4-3 with TRBJ2-2; D is ambiguous. Germline loops: CDR1 LGHNA, CDR2 YSLEER. The CDR3 covers 16 residues. Trimming took 1 base from V and 2 from J, leaving 11 bases between them. CDR3 sequence reads: CASSQGLGDNTGELFF. CDR3 bases: TGCGCCAGCAGCCAAGGTTTAGGAGATAACACCGGGGAGCTGTTTTTT.

The V call is TRBV7-8, the J call TRBJ2-1, with 11 bases aligning to TRBD2. This CDR3 is built from 16 residues. The germline CDR1 and CDR2 sequences are SGHVS and FQNEAQ. V lost 4 bases, J lost 4 bases, and 6 bases stayed unmatched. The CDR3 spells CASSSTSGSSYNEQFF. The CDR3 DNA follows: TGTGCCAGCAGCTCCACTAGCGGGAGCTCTTACAATGAGCAGTTCTTC. Based on the CDR3 plus reference TRBV7-8 and TRBJ2-1, the full variable domain is GAGVSQSPRYKVAKRGQDVALRCDPISGHVSLFWYQQALGQGPEFLTYFQNEAQLDKSGLPSDRFFAERPEGSVSTLKIQRTQQEDSAVYLCASSSTSGSSYNEQFFGPGTRLTVL.

The genes are TRBV27 and TRBJ1-1; D remains ambiguous. The CDR3 is made up of 13 amino acids. The germline V gene encodes CDR1 MNHEY and CDR2 SMNVEV (reference sequence). The germline V and J ends were trimmed by 3 bases and 4 bases, with 9 bases remaining between them. The CDR3: CASSLVGSTEAFF. DNA for the CDR3: TGTGCCAGCAGTTTGGTGGGGAGCACTGAAGCTTTCTTT.

The V gene is TRBV30, the J gene TRBJ2-1; maybe TRBD2 (6 bases). CDR1 is GTSNPN, CDR2 SVGIG, per germline (reference sequence). The CDR3 is 11 amino acids. Trimming removed 6 bases from V and 4 bases from J, with 7 bases in between. The CDR3 nucleotides read TGTGCCTGCCGGGGGTACAATGAGCAGTTCTTC. It codes for CACRGYNEQFF.

This rearrangement joins TRBV6-6 to TRBJ1-2; perhaps TRBD1 as D (6 bases). Germline CDR1 MNHNY, CDR2 SVGAGI (reference sequence). Deletions cut 5 bases from V and 7 bases from J, with 11 bases between. The CDR3 contains 12 residues. In nucleotides, the CDR3 is TGTGCCAGCAGTAACGACAGGATTGGCTACACCTTC. It encodes CASSNDRIGYTF.

This rearrangement joins TRBV4-2 to TRBJ1-2; no clear D. V lost 1 base, J lost 7 bases, and 13 bases lay in between. CDR1 is LGHNA and CDR2 is YNFKEQ in the germline V gene. The CDR3 runs 14 residues. The CDR3 DNA follows: TGTGCCAGCAGCCAAGTTGAGGCGGCGGGTGGCTACACCTTC. Translating it yields CASSQVEAAGGYTF.

The rearrangement links TRBV2 to TRBJ1-3; no firm D call. The germline V and J ends were trimmed by 5 bases and 1 base, with 12 bases remaining between them. Per the germline V gene, CDR1 is SNHLY and CDR2 is FYNNEI. CDR3 length equals 15 residues. CDR3 in DNA: TGTGCCAGCAGTTACTTCCCAGGTTCTGGAAACACCATATATTTT. It encodes CASSYFPGSGNTIYF.

The rearrangement joins TRBV12-3 or TRBV12-4 to TRBJ2-2; D remains ambiguous. The CDR3 covers 11 residues. Trimming left V 3 bases short and J 9 bases short, with 5 bases between. This CDR3 is CASSFYWELFF. The DNA of the CDR3 is TGTGCCAGCAGTTTTTACTGGGAGCTGTTTTTT.

J is TRBJ1-1 and V is TRBV5-1; 7 bases fit TRBD1. Germline CDR1 and CDR2: SGHRS and YFSETQ. The CDR3 spans 15 residues. The ends lost 0 bases at V and 0 bases at J; junction bases unmatched: 2. Here the CDR3 reads CASSLEGQMNTEAFF. Written as DNA, the CDR3 is TGCGCCAGCAGCTTGGAGGGACAGATGAACACTGAAGCTTTCTTT.

This chain connects TRBV6-4 to TRBJ2-1, with 8 bases that match TRBD2. The germline V gene has CDR1 MRHNA and CDR2 SNTAGT. J gave up 4 bases and V 0 bases, and 2 bases lay outside the gene matches. CDR3 length equals 15 residues. The CDR3 is CASSDSAGGYNEQFF. The CDR3 DNA reads as TGTGCCAGCAGTGACTCCGCGGGAGGATACAATGAGCAGTTCTTC.

The CDR3 DNA sequence: TGTGCCACCAGCAGAGTGCCAGGGCAGAGCACTGAAGCTTTCTTT. As protein: CATSRVPGQSTEAFF. The rearrangement links TRBV15 to TRBJ1-1, with D perhaps matching TRBD1 (5 bases). Germline V CDR1 and CDR2: LNHNV, YYDKDF (reference sequence). V was trimmed by 1 base and J by 4 bases, leaving 13 bases between them. The CDR3 totals 15 residues. Full variable domain (rest looked up from reference TRBV15 and TRBJ1-1): DAMVIQNPRYQVTQFGKPVTLSCSQTLNHNVMYWYQQKSSQAPKLLFHYYDKDFNNEADTPDNFQSRRPNTSFCFLDIRSPGLGDTAMYLCATSRVPGQSTEAFFGQGTRLTVV.

This clone was seen once. The V gene is TRBV27, the J gene TRBJ1-1; the D is unclear. With 3 bases removed from V and 4 bases from J, the gap between germline ends came to 9 bases. The germline CDR1 and CDR2 sequences are MNHEY and SMNVEV (reference sequence). The CDR3 extends over 13 amino acids. The DNA for the CDR3 is TGTGCCAGCAGTTTCGTTGGACTCACTGAAGCTTTCTTT. The encoded protein is CASSFVGLTEAFF.

The chain couples TRBV5-5 to TRBJ2-3; 10 bases are a match to TRBD2. Germline V CDR1 and CDR2: SGHKS, YYEKEE (reference sequence). Unmatched junction bases numbered 8, after V lost 4 bases and J lost 6 bases. The CDR3 loop spans 15 amino acids. As DNA, the CDR3 is TGTGCCAGCAGCGTACTAGCGGGGCCCGGGGATACGCAGTATTTT. It codes for CASSVLAGPGDTQYF.

This chain connects TRBV11-3 to TRBJ2-5, with 9 bases that match TRBD2. Trimming took 1 base from V and 2 from J; bases not matched to a gene: 5. Germline CDR1 and CDR2: SGHNT and YENEEA. The CDR3 runs to 16 residues. CDR3 protein: CASSLGGGGAQETQYF. DNA of the CDR3: TGTGCCAGCAGCTTAGGTGGCGGGGGGGCTCAAGAGACCCAGTACTTC.

V is TRBV7-3 and J is TRBJ2-1; possibly TRBD2 for D (5 bases). The germline gives CDR1 SGHTA, CDR2 FQGTGA. This CDR3 has 13 residues. The germline V and J ends were trimmed by 1 base and 13 bases, with 14 bases remaining between them. The CDR3 loop is CASSLIRTADQFF. CDR3 sequence (DNA): TGTGCCAGCAGCTTAATCCGTACAGCGGACCAGTTCTTC. Variable domain in full (rest from reference TRBV7-3 and TRBJ2-1): GAGVSQTPSNKVTEKGKYVELRCDPISGHTALYWYRQSLGQGPEFLIYFQGTGAADDSGLPNDRFFAVRPEGSVSTLKIQRTERGDSAVYLCASSLIRTADQFFGPGTRLTVL.

V is TRBV6-5 and J is TRBJ2-3; D gene uncertain. V shed 1 base and J shed 1 base, with 12 bases lying between them. The CDR3 covers 16 residues. Germline CDR1 and CDR2: MNHEY and SVGAGI. CDR3 in DNA: TGTGCCAGCAGTTACTTGGCAGTCTCTGGCACAGATACGCAGTATTTT. Its translation: CASSYLAVSGTDTQYF.

The chain is built from TRBV5-5 and TRBJ2-2; 8 bases are a match to TRBD2. V was pared by 2 bases and J by 0 bases, with 3 bases of the junction left unmatched. The CDR3 has 16 residues. Germline loops: CDR1 SGHKS, CDR2 YYEKEE (reference sequence). The DNA of the CDR3 is TGTGCCAGCAGCTTACTAGCGGACTCGAACACCGGGGAGCTGTTTTTT. Amino acids: CASSLLADSNTGELFF. Variable domain in full (rest from reference TRBV5-5 and TRBJ2-2): DAGVTQSPTHLIKTRGQQVTLRCSPISGHKSVSWYQQVLGQGPQFIFQYYEKEERGRGNFPDRFSARQFPNYSSELNVNALLLGDSALYLCASSLLADSNTGELFFGEGSRLTVL.

The chain carries TRBV6-2 or TRBV6-3 and TRBJ2-7, with a weak D call TRBD2 (5 bases). Germline CDR1 reads MNHEY; CDR2 reads SVGEGT. The CDR3 has 13 residues. Trimming shortened V by 6 bases and J by 7 bases, and 16 bases separated the two germline ends. CDR3 in amino acids: CASSWTGVSEQYV. CDR3 coding DNA: TGTGCCAGCAGCTGGACCGGGGTTAGTGAGCAGTACGTC.